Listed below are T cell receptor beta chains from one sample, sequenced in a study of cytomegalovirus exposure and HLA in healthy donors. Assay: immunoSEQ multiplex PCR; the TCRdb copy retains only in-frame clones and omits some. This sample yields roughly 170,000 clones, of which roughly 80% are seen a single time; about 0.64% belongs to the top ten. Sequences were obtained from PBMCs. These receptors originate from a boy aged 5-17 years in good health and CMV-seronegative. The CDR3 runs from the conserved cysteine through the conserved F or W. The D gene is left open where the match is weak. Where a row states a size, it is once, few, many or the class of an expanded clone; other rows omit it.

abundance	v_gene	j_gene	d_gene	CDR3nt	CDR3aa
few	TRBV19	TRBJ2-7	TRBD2	TGTGCCAGTAGCATCGGGAGGGGGGCGTCCGAGCAGTACTTC	CASSIGRGASEQYF
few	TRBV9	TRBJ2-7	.	TGTGCCAGCAGCGTAGATCCAGGCAACGAGCAGTACTTC	CASSVDPGNEQYF
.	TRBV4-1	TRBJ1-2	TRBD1	TGCGCCAGCAGCCCACGGACAGGGGACTATGGCTACACCTTC	CASSPRTGDYGYTF
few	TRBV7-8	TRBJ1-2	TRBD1	TGTGCCAGCAGCCGAGGACAGGTCTATGGCTACACCTTC	CASSRGQVYGYTF
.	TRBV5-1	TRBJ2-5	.	TGCGCCAGCAGCTATCAACAGGGAATGGAGACCCAGTACTTC	CASSYQQGMETQYF
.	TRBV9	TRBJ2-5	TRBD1	TGTGCCAGCAGCGCTACAGGGGGTCGAGAGACCCAGTACTTC	CASSATGGRETQYF
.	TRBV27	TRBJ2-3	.	TGTGCCAGCAAAGCCGGGACCGGGAGTACCCGCCTAGATACGCAGTATTTT	CASKAGTGSTRLDTQYF
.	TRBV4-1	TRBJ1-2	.	TGCGCCAGCAGCCTCGGCCCGCGGGGGCGATCGGGCTACACCTTC	CASSLGPRGRSGYTF
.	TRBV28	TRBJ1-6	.	TGTGCCAGCAGCCGCTTGTACCTACAGGGTTCACCCCTCCACTTT	CASSRLYLQGSPLHF
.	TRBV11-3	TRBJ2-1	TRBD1	TGTGCCAGCAGCTTAGATACGCCGCCCAGGGGGCTTTCCTACAATGAGCAGTTCTTC	CASSLDTPPRGLSYNEQFF
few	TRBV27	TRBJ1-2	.	TGTGCCAGCAGGACAGGTTATGGCTACACCTTC	CASRTGYGYTF
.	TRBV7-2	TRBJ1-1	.	TGTGCCAGCAGCTTAGCGCTGAGGGGGGGAAGTGAAGCTTTCTTT	CASSLALRGGSEAFF
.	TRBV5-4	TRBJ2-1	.	TGTGCCAGCAGCTTGGCTTCCCCCGATGAGCAGTTCTTC	CASSLASPDEQFF
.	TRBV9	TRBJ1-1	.	TGTGCCAGCACCGTGACGGCATCGAGGGACACTGAAGCTTTCTTT	CASTVTASRDTEAFF
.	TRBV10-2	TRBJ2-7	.	TGCGCCAGCCGTCAAGACTCGGACGAGCAGTACTTC	CASRQDSDEQYF
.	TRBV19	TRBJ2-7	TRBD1	TGTGCCAGTAGTGCACCATTTCCCGGGACAGGGTCCAGCTCCTACGAGCAGTACTTC	CASSAPFPGTGSSSYEQYF
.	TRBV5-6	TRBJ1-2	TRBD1	TGTGCCAGCCTAACCGAACTACAGGGGGGCGCAGCGGGCTACACCTTC	CASLTELQGGAAGYTF
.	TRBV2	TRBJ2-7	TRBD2	TGTGCCAGCAGTGACGGGAGGGCCTACGAGCAGTACTTC	CASSDGRAYEQYF
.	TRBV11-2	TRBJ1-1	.	TGTGCCAGCAGTCCAACCGGGGTACGACGGGGGGGACAAGCTTTCTTT	CASSPTGVRRGGQAFF
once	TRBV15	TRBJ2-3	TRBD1	TGTGCCACCAGCAGAGATACAGGGGGCTGGGGTCTGGATACGCAGTATTTT	CATSRDTGGWGLDTQYF
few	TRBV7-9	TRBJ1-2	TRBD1	TGTGCCAGCAGCTTAGTGGTCAGGGGGCTTGGCTACACCTTC	CASSLVVRGLGYTF
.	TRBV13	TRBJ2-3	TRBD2	TGTGCCAGCACCAAGGCCACTAGCGGACCTAGCACAGATACGCAGTATTTT	CASTKATSGPSTDTQYF
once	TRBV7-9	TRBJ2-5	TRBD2	TGTGCCAGCAGCTTAGGGCACGGGGGGGTAGAGACCCAGTACTTC	CASSLGHGGVETQYF
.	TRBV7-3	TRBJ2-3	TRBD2	TGTGCCAGCAGCCGTAGCGGGCGTAGCACAGATACGCAGTATTTT	CASSRSGRSTDTQYF
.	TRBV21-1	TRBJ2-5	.	.	CASSKVGPGTSGEETQYF
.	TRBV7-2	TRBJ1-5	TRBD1	TGTGCCAGCAGCTTAGCGGGACAGGGGGGGCAGCCCCAGCATTTT	CASSLAGQGGQPQHF
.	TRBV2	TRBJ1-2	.	TGTGCCAGCAGTCCCGGGAGCTATGGCTACACCTTC	CASSPGSYGYTF
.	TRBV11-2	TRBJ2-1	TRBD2	TGTGCCAGCAGCTTATCCGGGACTAGCGGGATCTATGAGCAGTTCTTC	CASSLSGTSGIYEQFF
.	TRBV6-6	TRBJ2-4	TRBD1	TGTGCCAGCAGTCTCAACCCAACAGGGGGCGTAAACATTCAGTACTTC	CASSLNPTGGVNIQYF
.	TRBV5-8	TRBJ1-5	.	TGTGCCAGCAGCCGTAACAGCCATCAGTTATCGCCCCAGCATTTT	CASSRNSHQLSPQHF
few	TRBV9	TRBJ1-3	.	TGTGCCAGCAGCGTAGATTTGGGGGGGAAGAGCTCTGGAAACACCATATATTTT	CASSVDLGGKSSGNTIYF
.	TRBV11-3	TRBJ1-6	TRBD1	TGTGCCAGCAGCTTAGGCAGACAGGGGAGAAACTCACCCCTCCACTTT	CASSLGRQGRNSPLHF
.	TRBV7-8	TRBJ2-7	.	TGTGCCAGCAGCTTAGGTTGGCAGAACGAGCAGTACTTC	CASSLGWQNEQYF
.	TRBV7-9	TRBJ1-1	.	TGTGCCAGCAGCTTAGCGTTGGCAAACACTGAAGCTTTCTTT	CASSLALANTEAFF
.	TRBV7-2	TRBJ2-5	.	TGTGCCAGCAGCCCTGAGAGTTTAGAGACCCAGTACTTC	CASSPESLETQYF
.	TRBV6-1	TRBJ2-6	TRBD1	TGTGCCAGCAGTGAGAGGGGGCCCGGATCTGGGGCCAACGTCCTGACTTTC	CASSERGPGSGANVLTF
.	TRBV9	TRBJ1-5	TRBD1	TGTGCCAGCAGTGCCGGACAGGAGAACAATCAGCCCCAGCATTTT	CASSAGQENNQPQHF
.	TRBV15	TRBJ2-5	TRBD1	TGTGCCACCCTCGACGGGGACAGGGGGCTGGAGACCCAGTACTTC	CATLDGDRGLETQYF
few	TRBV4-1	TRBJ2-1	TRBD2	TGCGCCAGCAGTCGGCTAGCGGGTTCGAATGAGCAGTTCTTC	CASSRLAGSNEQFF
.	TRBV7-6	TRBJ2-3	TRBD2	TGTGCCAGCAGCCTTTTCTCTAGCGGGGGGGCCCAAGATACGCAGTATTTT	CASSLFSSGGAQDTQYF
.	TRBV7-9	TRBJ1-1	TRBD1	TGTTCCAGCAGCCCAGAACAGGGGGCGAGCACTGAAGCTTTCTTT	CSSSPEQGASTEAFF
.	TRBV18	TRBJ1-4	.	TGTGCCAGCTCACCAAAGGGGACTAATGAAAAACTGTTTTTT	CASSPKGTNEKLFF
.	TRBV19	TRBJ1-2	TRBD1	TGTGCCAGTAGTATAGGACAGGGAGATGGCTACACCTTC	CASSIGQGDGYTF
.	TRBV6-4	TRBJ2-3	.	TGTGCCAGCAGTGAAGCGGGACTAGGGGGCGGATATACGCAGTATTTT	CASSEAGLGGGYTQYF
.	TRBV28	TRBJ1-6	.	TGTGCCAGCAGTACCGGGGGTGTGGGAGCGTCCCCCCTCCACTTT	CASSTGGVGASPLHF
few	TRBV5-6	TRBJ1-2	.	TGTGCCAGCAACCAGGGGCGTAACTATGGCTACACCTTC	CASNQGRNYGYTF
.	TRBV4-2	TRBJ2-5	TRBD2	TGTGCCAGCAGCCAAGAGCGGGGGGGCCAAGAGACCCAGTACTTC	CASSQERGGQETQYF
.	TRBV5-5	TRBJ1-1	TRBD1	TGTGCCAGCAGCTACCCGGGACAGGGGACTGAAGCTTTCTTT	CASSYPGQGTEAFF
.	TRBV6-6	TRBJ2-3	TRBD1	TGTGCCAGCAGCAGTGACAGGGTGCGCACAGATACGCAGTATTTT	CASSSDRVRTDTQYF
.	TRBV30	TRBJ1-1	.	TGTGCCTGGAGTTACAGTTTAATGAACACTGAAGCTTTCTTT	CAWSYSLMNTEAFF
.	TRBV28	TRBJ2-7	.	TGTGCCAGCAGTTTAGGGGCAGGTGCATTCTACGAGCAGTACTTC	CASSLGAGAFYEQYF
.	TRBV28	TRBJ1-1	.	TGTGCCAGCAGTACAGGGTTAGTGAACACTGAAGCTTTCTTT	CASSTGLVNTEAFF
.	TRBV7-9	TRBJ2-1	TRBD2	TGTTCCAGCACCCTCGAGATGGGACTAGCACGAGACAATGAGCAGTTCTTC	CSSTLEMGLARDNEQFF
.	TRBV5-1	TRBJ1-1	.	TGCGCCAGCAGCTTGGGCCCCAGGGAGGACACTGAAGCTTTCTTT	CASSLGPREDTEAFF
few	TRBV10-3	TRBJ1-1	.	TGTGCCATCACCGAGGACGGACAGTTTCTCTCCAGGAACACTGAAGCTTTCTTT	CAITEDGQFLSRNTEAFF